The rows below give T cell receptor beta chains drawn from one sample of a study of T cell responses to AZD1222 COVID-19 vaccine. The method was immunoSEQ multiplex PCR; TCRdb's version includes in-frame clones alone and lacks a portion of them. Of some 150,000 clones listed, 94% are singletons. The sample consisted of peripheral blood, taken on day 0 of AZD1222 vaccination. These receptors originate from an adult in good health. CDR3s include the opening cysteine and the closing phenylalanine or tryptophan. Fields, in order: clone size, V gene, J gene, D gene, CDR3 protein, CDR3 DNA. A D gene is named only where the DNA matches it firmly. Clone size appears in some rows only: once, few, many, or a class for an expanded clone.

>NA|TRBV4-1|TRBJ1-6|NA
CASSPSAERENSPLHF
TGCGCCAGCAGCCCTTCGGCCGAGAGGGAGAATTCACCCCTCCACTTT
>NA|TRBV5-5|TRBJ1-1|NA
CASSLFADTEAFF
TGTGCCAGCAGCTTGTTCGCAGACACTGAAGCTTTCTTT
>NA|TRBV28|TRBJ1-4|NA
CASSLGITTNEKLFF
TGTGCCAGCAGTTTAGGGATTACAACTAATGAAAAACTGTTTTTT
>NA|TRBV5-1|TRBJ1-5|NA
CASSLGPLINQPQHF
TGCGCCAGCAGCTTGGGGCCCCTTATAAATCAGCCCCAGCATTTT
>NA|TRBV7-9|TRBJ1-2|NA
CASTTILLGGNGYTF
TGTGCCAGCACCACCATTCTGCTAGGCGGGAATGGCTACACCTTC
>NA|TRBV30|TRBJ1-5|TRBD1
CAWNQGAFGPQHF
TGTGCCTGGAACCAGGGGGCCTTTGGGCCCCAGCATTTT
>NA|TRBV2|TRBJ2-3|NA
CASSEIGGPDTQYF
TGTGCCAGCAGTGAAATAGGGGGACCAGATACGCAGTATTTT
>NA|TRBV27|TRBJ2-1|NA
CASSFYSSYNEQFF
TGTGCCAGCAGTTTTTACTCCTCCTACAATGAGCAGTTCTTC
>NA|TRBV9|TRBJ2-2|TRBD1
CASGETGGETGELFF
TGTGCCAGCGGAGAAACAGGGGGCGAGACCGGGGAGCTGTTTTTT
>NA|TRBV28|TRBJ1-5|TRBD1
CASSDRVGNQPQHF
TGTGCCAGCAGCGACAGGGTCGGCAATCAGCCCCAGCATTTT
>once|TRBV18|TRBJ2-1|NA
CASSQGQGIYNEQFF
TGTGCCAGCTCACAAGGGCAGGGGATCTACAATGAGCAGTTCTTC
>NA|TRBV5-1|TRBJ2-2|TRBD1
CASSYRDRDTGELFF
TGCGCCAGCAGCTACCGGGACAGGGACACCGGGGAGCTGTTTTTT
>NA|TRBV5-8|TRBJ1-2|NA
CASSLQQINYGYTF
TGTGCCAGCAGCTTACAACAAATTAACTATGGCTACACCTTC
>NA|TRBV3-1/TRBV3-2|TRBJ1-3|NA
CASSQLRSGNTIYF
TGTGCCAGCAGCCAATTACGATCTGGAAACACCATATATTTT
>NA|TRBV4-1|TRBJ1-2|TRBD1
CASSQDIGTGNYGYTF
TGCGCCAGCAGCCAAGATATAGGGACAGGGAACTATGGCTACACCTTC
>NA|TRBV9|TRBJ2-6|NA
CASSVSDRHNSGANVLTF
TGTGCCAGCAGCGTGTCCGACAGGCATAATTCTGGGGCCAACGTCCTGACTTTC
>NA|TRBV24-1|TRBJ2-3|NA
CATSDPSPSTGHLTQYF
TGTGCCACCAGTGACCCAAGCCCTTCGACAGGTCATCTTACGCAGTATTTT
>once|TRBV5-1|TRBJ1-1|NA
CASHTTASNTEAFF
TGCGCCAGCCATACGACGGCGAGCAACACTGAAGCTTTCTTT
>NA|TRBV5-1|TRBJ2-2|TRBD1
CASAPGGTGELFF
TGCGCCAGCGCCCCAGGGGGCACCGGGGAGCTGTTTTTT
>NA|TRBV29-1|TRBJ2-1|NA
CSTAISGEAYNEQFF
TGCAGCACAGCCATCTCGGGGGAGGCCTACAATGAGCAGTTCTTC
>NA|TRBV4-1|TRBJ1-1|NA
CASSQHALMNTEAFF
TGCGCCAGCAGCCAACACGCACTCATGAACACTGAAGCTTTCTTT
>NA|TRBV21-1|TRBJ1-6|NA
CASTGEYNSPLHF
TGTGCCAGCACCGGTGAGTATAATTCACCCCTCCACTTT
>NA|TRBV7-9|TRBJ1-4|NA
CASSPKNPTGLFF
TGTGCCAGCAGCCCCAAGAATCCGACGGGACTGTTTTTT
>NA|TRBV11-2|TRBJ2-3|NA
CASSFRLTDTQYF
TGTGCCAGCAGCTTTCGGTTGACAGATACGCAGTATTTT
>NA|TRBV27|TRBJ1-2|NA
CASSLAGTSHGYTF
TGTGCCAGCAGTTTAGCCGGGACTTCCCATGGCTACACCTTC
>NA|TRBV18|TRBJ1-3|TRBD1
CASSPLEQGAGNTIYF
TGTGCCAGCTCACCACTTGAACAGGGGGCCGGAAACACCATATATTTT
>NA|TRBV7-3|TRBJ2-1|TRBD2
CASSFTSGSGNEQFF
TGTGCCAGCAGCTTTACTAGCGGGAGCGGCAATGAGCAGTTCTTC
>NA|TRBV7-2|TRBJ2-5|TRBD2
CASSPGLAGVGETQYF
TGTGCCAGCAGCCCCGGACTAGCGGGAGTTGGGGAGACCCAGTACTTC
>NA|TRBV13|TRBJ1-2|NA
CASRRGGGNYGYTF
TGTGCCAGCAGAAGGGGAGGGGGGAACTATGGCTACACCTTC
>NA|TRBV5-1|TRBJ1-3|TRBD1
CASRQQGSGNTIYF
TGCGCCAGCAGACAACAGGGGTCTGGAAACACCATATATTTT
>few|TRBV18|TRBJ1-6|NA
CASSIDRLSSPLHF
TGTGCCAGCTCAATAGACAGGCTAAGTTCACCCCTCCACTTT
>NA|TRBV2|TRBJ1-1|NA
CASSYTGVKEAFF
TGTGCCAGCAGTTACACGGGGGTTAAGGAAGCTTTCTTT
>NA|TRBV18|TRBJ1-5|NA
CASSPGRDQPQHF
TGTGCCAGCTCACCAGGGAGGGATCAGCCCCAGCATTTT
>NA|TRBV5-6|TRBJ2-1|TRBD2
CASSFGSFSGSYEQFF
TGTGCCAGCAGCTTCGGGTCGTTTAGCGGGAGCTATGAGCAGTTCTTC
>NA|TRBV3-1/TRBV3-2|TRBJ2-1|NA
CASSPDIYNEQFF
TGTGCCAGCAGCCCGGACATCTACAATGAGCAGTTCTTC
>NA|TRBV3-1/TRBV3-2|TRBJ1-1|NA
CASSLGPRNTEAFF
TGTGCCAGCAGCCTGGGACCCAGGAACACTGAAGCTTTCTTT
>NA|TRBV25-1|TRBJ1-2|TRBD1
CASSETGGRRGYTF
TGTGCCAGCAGTGAGACAGGGGGGCGGCGAGGCTACACCTTC
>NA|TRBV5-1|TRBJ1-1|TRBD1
CASSYTTGALNTEAFF
TGCGCCAGCAGCTACACGACAGGGGCCCTGAACACTGAAGCTTTCTTT
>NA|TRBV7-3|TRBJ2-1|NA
CASSNLAIGRYEQFF
TGTGCCAGCAGCAACCTCGCAATAGGGAGGTATGAGCAGTTCTTC
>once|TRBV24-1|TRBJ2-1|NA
CATSDPLATQGDEQFF
TGTGCCACCAGTGATCCGCTAGCGACCCAGGGGGATGAGCAGTTCTTC
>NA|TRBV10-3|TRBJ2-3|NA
CAISEVLGPDTQYF
TGTGCCATCAGTGAGGTGTTGGGGCCGGATACGCAGTATTTT
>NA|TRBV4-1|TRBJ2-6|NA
CASSQEHSDLNVLTF
TGCGCCAGCAGCCAAGAGCACTCAGACCTCAACGTCCTGACTTTC
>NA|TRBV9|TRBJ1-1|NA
CASSPRWDTEAFF
TGTGCCAGCAGCCCGAGGTGGGACACTGAAGCTTTCTTT
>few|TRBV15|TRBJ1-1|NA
CATSRETGPNTEAFF
TGTGCCACCAGCAGAGAAACAGGTCCGAACACTGAAGCTTTCTTT
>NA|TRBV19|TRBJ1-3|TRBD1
CASSSQGGTGNTIYF
TGTGCCAGTAGTTCTCAAGGGGGCACTGGAAACACCATATATTTT
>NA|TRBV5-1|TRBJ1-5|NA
CASSLFPNQPQHF
TGCGCCAGCAGCTTGTTCCCGAATCAGCCCCAGCATTTT
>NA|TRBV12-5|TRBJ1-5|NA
CASGFSPNQPQHF
TGTGCTAGTGGTTTCTCTCCCAATCAGCCCCAGCATTTT
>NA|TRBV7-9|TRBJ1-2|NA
CASSLAQGNYGYTF
TGTGCCAGCAGCTTAGCACAGGGCAACTATGGCTACACCTTC
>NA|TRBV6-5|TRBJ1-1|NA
CASKKLNTEAFF
TGTGCCAGCAAAAAACTGAACACTGAAGCTTTCTTT
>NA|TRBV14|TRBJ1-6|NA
CASSQGRYRGLDSPLHF
TGTGCCAGCAGCCAAGGTCGGTACCGGGGGCTCGATTCACCCCTCCACTTT
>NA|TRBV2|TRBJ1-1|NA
CASSGGSPLRAEAFF
TGTGCCAGCAGCGGGGGGTCACCCCTTCGAGCTGAAGCTTTCTTT
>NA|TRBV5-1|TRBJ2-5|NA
CASSLGHPGTQYF
TGCGCCAGCAGCTTGGGACACCCAGGGACCCAGTACTTC
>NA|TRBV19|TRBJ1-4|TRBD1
CASSIRRGHNEKLFF
TGTGCCAGTAGTATTAGAAGGGGGCATAATGAAAAACTGTTTTTT
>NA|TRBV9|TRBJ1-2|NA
CASSVSGQGQHYGYTF
TGTGCCAGCAGCGTCTCGGGGCAGGGACAACACTATGGCTACACCTTC
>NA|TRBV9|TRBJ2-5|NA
CASSPGTTYQETQYF
TGTGCCAGCAGCCCCGGGACAACGTACCAAGAGACCCAGTACTTC
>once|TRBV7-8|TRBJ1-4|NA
CASSSYGAAHEKLFF
TGTGCCAGCAGCTCGTACGGAGCCGCGCATGAAAAACTGTTTTTT
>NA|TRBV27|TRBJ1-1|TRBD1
CASRARDRNTEAFF
TGTGCCAGCAGGGCCCGGGACAGGAACACTGAAGCTTTCTTT
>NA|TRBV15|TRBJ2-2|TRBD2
CATSRGGAGGRTGELFF
TGTGCCACCAGCAGAGGGGGGGCGGGAGGTCGAACCGGGGAGCTGTTTTTT
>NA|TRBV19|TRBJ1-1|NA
CASSIDMAAVNTEAFF
TGTGCCAGTAGTATAGACATGGCGGCAGTGAACACTGAAGCTTTCTTT
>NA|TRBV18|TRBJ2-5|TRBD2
CASSISTSGQETQYF
TGTGCCAGCTCCATATCAACTAGCGGACAAGAGACCCAGTACTTC